The 15 T cell receptor beta chains below all came from one sample that was sequenced in a study of T cell responses to AZD1222 COVID-19 vaccine. Produced via immunoSEQ multiplex PCR; TCRdb's table is partial and in-frame only. This sample yields about 170,000 clones, of which 87% are seen a single time; about 1% belongs to the top ten. Source: peripheral blood, taken 28 days after the second AZD1222 dose. These TCRs come from an adult who received the AZD1222 COVID-19 vaccine.

V usage is TRBV7-8 and J usage is TRBJ1-1; 7 nucleotides line up with TRBD1. There are 15 residues in the CDR3. Germline V gene lookup returns CDR1 SGHVS and CDR2 FQNEAQ. J gave up 4 bases and V 0 bases, and 5 bases lay outside the gene matches. The CDR3 reads CASSLAPTGSTEAFF. The DNA of the CDR3 is TGTGCCAGCAGCTTAGCCCCGACAGGGAGCACTGAAGCTTTCTTT.

CDR3 DNA sequence: TGTGCCAGCAGCCGGGGGCAGGGTCATACAGATACGCAGTATTTT. This sequence encodes CASSRGQGHTDTQYF. The J gene is TRBJ2-3, the V gene TRBV7-6; D is perhaps TRBD1 or TRBD2 (6 bases each). Trimming pared 5 bases from V and 3 bases from J, leaving 15 bases between. The V gene's germline CDR1 is SGHVS and CDR2 FNYEAQ. The CDR3 runs to 15 residues.

This chain connects TRBV19 to TRBJ2-5, with 9 bases that match TRBD2. The V gene's germline CDR1 is LNHDA and CDR2 SQIVND (reference sequence). This CDR3 comprises 14 residues. V was clipped by 5 bases and J by 2 bases; unmatched bases: 3. The CDR3 DNA sequence: TGTGCCAGTAGTCGCGCGGGAGGGCAAGAGACCCAGTACTTC. Its protein is CASSRAGGQETQYF.

The chain joins TRBV15 to TRBJ2-5; TRBD2 is a possible D gene (5 bases). The V and J ends lost 0 bases and 2 bases respectively, with 7 bases between them. This CDR3 is 14 amino acids long. Germline lookup yields CDR1 LNHNV and CDR2 YYDKDF (reference sequence). CDR3 in amino acids: CATSRDPGQETQYF. The CDR3 DNA follows: TGTGCCACCAGCAGAGATCCGGGACAAGAGACCCAGTACTTC. Together with reference TRBV15 and TRBJ2-5, the CDR3 gives the full variable domain: DAMVIQNPRYQVTQFGKPVTLSCSQTLNHNVMYWYQQKSSQAPKLLFHYYDKDFNNEADTPDNFQSRRPNTSFCFLDIRSPGLGDTAMYLCATSRDPGQETQYFGPGTRLLVL.

The chain couples TRBV24-1 to TRBJ2-3, with D perhaps matching TRBD1 (5 bases). There are 15 residues in the CDR3. Germline V lookup: CDR1 KGHDR, CDR2 SFDVKD. Trimming cost V 4 bases and J 0 bases, with 10 bases left between them. The CDR3 spells CATSEKRGSTDTQYF. Written as DNA, the CDR3 is TGTGCCACCAGTGAAAAAAGGGGTAGCACAGATACGCAGTATTTT.

This clone was counted only a few times. The V and J genes are TRBV18 and TRBJ1-1; 7 bases line up with TRBD1. The germline CDR1 and CDR2 sequences are KGHSH and LQKENI. This CDR3 region has 20 residues. Trimming cost V 3 bases and J 0 bases; bases outside gene matches: 19. CDR3 sequence: CASSPTLRDREWEMNTEAFF. The CDR3 DNA follows: TGTGCCAGCTCACCCACTCTCCGCGACAGGGAGTGGGAAATGAACACTGAAGCTTTCTTT.

V usage is TRBV18 and J usage is TRBJ1-2, with 8 bases aligning to TRBD1. V lost 3 bases, J lost 2 bases, and 5 bases stayed unmatched. CDR3 length equals 15 residues. Germline V CDR1 and CDR2: KGHSH, LQKENI. This chain's CDR3 is CASSPDRDRNYGYTF. The DNA for the CDR3 is TGTGCCAGCTCACCGGACCGGGACAGGAACTATGGCTACACCTTC. Looking up the rest from reference TRBV18 and TRBJ1-2 gives the full variable domain: NAGVMQNPRHLVRRRGQEARLRCSPMKGHSHVYWYRQLPEEGLKFMVYLQKENIIDESGMPKERFSAEFPKEGPSILRIQQVVRGDSAAYFCASSPDRDRNYGYTFGSGTRLTVV.

The chain recombines TRBV6-5 with TRBJ1-1; TRBD1 aligns across 7 bases. The length of the CDR3 is 14 residues. Germline CDR1 MNHEY, CDR2 SVGAGI. J lost 1 base, V lost 7 bases, and 6 bases had no gene match. CDR3 amino acids: CASNPGQTNTEAFF. The DNA of the CDR3 is TGTGCCAGCAATCCGGGACAGACGAACACTGAAGCTTTCTTT.

The chain carries TRBV7-6 and TRBJ2-5; TRBD2 matches at 10 bases. This CDR3 contains 17 residues. CDR1 is SGHVS, CDR2 FNYEAQ, per germline. V trimming: 2 bases; J trimming: 7 bases; junction bases outside the gene matches: 13. In DNA, the CDR3 is TGTGCCAGCAGCTTATTGTTTCTAGCGGGGGCCGTGGGGACCCAGTACTTC. Protein: CASSLLFLAGAVGTQYF.

The V gene is TRBV19, the J gene TRBJ2-1, with a weak D call TRBD2 (7 bases). Germline V gene lookup returns CDR1 LNHDA and CDR2 SQIVND (reference sequence). V was clipped by 3 bases and J by 6 bases, with 12 bases between them. This CDR3 is built from 14 residues. The CDR3 spells CASSIRGGPNEQFF. The CDR3 bases are TGTGCCAGTAGTATTAGGGGGGGCCCCAATGAGCAGTTCTTC.

The DNA for the CDR3 is TGTGCCACCAGCAGGAGTAAGGGGTCGGGTCAGCCCCAGCATTTT. It translates to CATSRSKGSGQPQHF. The chain joins TRBV15 to TRBJ1-5, with D perhaps matching TRBD1 (5 bases). Germline V gene lookup returns CDR1 LNHNV and CDR2 YYDKDF (reference sequence). CDR3 length: 15 amino acids. The V gene lost 3 bases and the J gene lost 6 bases, with 15 bases spanning the gap.

The V gene is TRBV5-1, the J gene TRBJ1-2; D is undetermined. The CDR3 has 14 residues. The germline gives CDR1 SGHRS, CDR2 YFSETQ. The ends were cut back, 0 bases at V and 4 bases at J, with 10 bases in the middle. CDR3 DNA sequence: TGCGCCAGCAGCTTGGATCGCACCGTCTATGGCTACACCTTC. Translating it yields CASSLDRTVYGYTF.

This clone was counted only a few times. The chain couples TRBV4-1 to TRBJ2-7, with 7 bases matching TRBD2. Germline CDR1 MGHRA, CDR2 YSYEKL. This CDR3 spans 19 amino acids. The trim removed 1 base at V and 4 bases at J, leaving 19 bases unmatched. The CDR3 here is CASSQVPPLGRVSPYEQYF. The CDR3 DNA sequence: TGCGCCAGCAGCCAAGTTCCCCCGTTGGGGAGGGTATCTCCTTACGAGCAGTACTTC.

J is TRBJ1-5 and V is TRBV5-5, with a possible D match to TRBD1 (5 bases). The CDR3 contains 15 residues. V lost 0 bases, J lost 0 bases, and 7 bases lay in between. Germline V lookup: CDR1 SGHKS, CDR2 YYEKEE (reference sequence). In DNA, the CDR3 is TGTGCCAGCAGCTTGGAGGGGTCTAGCAATCAGCCCCAGCATTTT. It yields the protein CASSLEGSSNQPQHF.

This clone was seen a handful of times. This chain connects TRBV9 to TRBJ1-3, with D unclear. V lost 7 bases, J lost 4 bases, and 6 bases lay in between. This CDR3 spans 11 amino acids. Per the germline V gene, CDR1 is SGDLS and CDR2 is YYNGEE. For the CDR3, the DNA is TGTGCCAGCGGAGAGGGAAACACCATATATTTT. It specifies CASGEGNTIYF.